The entry below describes one T cell receptor beta chain. Its antigen is as yet unknown. All of the isolated RNA was reverse transcribed, so expressed TCRB transcripts were sequenced. Clones were sequenced by immunoSEQ multiplex PCR, and TCRdb holds only the in-frame ones, with some missing. Among under 850,000 clones listed, roughly 13% were seen once. This entry belongs to a study of beta chain features in type 1 diabetes. Whole-study results and caveats: Researchers report that Type 1 diabetes patients had moderately but significantly shorter TCRB CDR3s across all four CD4+ subsets.

The junction had 8 bases not matched to a gene; V was cut back by 8 bases and J by 0 bases. CDR1 KGHSH and CDR2 LQKENI come from the germline V gene. The CDR3 contains 16 residues. The chain recombines TRBV18 with TRBJ2-2; TRBD2 agrees at 8 bases. This TCR was sampled from a man younger than 35 with type 1 diabetes. The source material was naive CD4+ T cells from blood. CDR3 region: CASPGGGTTNTGELFF. In nucleotides, the CDR3 is TGTGCCAGCCCCGGGGGGGGCACAACGAACACCGGGGAGCTGTTTTTT.